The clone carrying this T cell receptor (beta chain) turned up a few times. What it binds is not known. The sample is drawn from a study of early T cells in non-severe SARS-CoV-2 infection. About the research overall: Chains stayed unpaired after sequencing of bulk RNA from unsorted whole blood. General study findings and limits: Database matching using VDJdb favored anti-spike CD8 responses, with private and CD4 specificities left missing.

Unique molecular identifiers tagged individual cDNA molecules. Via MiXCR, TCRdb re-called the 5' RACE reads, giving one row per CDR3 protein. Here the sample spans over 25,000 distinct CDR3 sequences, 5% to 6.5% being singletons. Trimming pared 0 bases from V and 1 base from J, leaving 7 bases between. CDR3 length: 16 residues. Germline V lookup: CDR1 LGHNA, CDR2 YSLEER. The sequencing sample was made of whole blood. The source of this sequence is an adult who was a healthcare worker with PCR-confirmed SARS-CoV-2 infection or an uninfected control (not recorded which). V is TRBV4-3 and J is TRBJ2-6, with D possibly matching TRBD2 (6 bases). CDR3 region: CASSQEAGSGANVLTF. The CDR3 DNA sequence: TGCGCCAGCAGCCAAGAGGCGGGGTCTGGGGCCAACGTCCTGACTTTC.